These 26 T cell receptor beta chains came from one sample sequenced in a study of prognosis after radiotherapy for stage I lung cancer. Multiplex PCR, run in two rounds, amplified TCR beta CDR3 from genomic DNA. Primers were specific to each TRBV and TRBJ gene in first-round PCR. TCRdb ran MiXCR on the multiplex PCR reads and lists one entry per CDR3 protein. Of 15,000 or so distinct CDR3 sequences listed, roughly 45% are singletons. The sample consisted of PBMCs, taken before or after stereotactic body radiation therapy (not recorded which). The receptors were gathered from a donor of 50 years or more with non-small cell lung cancer.

This clonotype has at least ten counts. This chain links TRBV11-2 with TRBJ1-6; D not resolved. The CDR3 covers 14 residues. CDR1 is SGHAT and CDR2 is FQNNGV in the germline V gene. V was trimmed by 3 bases and J by 6 bases, leaving 9 bases between them. CDR3 bases: TGTGCCAGCAGCTTGAAGGGTACTAATTCACCCCTCCACTTT. Amino acid sequence: CASSLKGTNSPLHF. Drawing the rest from reference TRBV11-2 and TRBJ1-6, the complete variable domain is EAGVAQSPRYKIIEKRQSVAFWCNPISGHATLYWYQQILGQGPKLLIQFQNNGVVDDSQLPKDRFSAERLKGVDSTLKIQPAKLEDSAVYLCASSLKGTNSPLHFGNGTRLTVT.

By sample share, this clonotype is medium-sized (0.01 to 0.1%). The chain carries TRBV27 and TRBJ2-1; D is undetermined. CDR3 length: 13 amino acids. Germline values: CDR1 MNHEY, CDR2 SMNVEV (reference sequence). Trimming stripped 4 bases from V and 2 bases from J, with 6 bases between. CDR3 sequence (DNA): TGTGCCAGCAGTTCCACTACCTACAATGAGCAGTTCTTC. Translated: CASSSTTYNEQFF.

Concerning this clonotype itself: At one of its ends the junction is not consistent with the germline gene, which may arise from a read error. V and J are TRBV5-6 and TRBJ2-7; 9 bases are a match to TRBD2. Germline CDR1 reads SGHDT; CDR2 reads YYEEEE. This CDR3 is 15 amino acids long. CDR3 in amino acids: CSSSLTSGSLYEQYF. CDR3 coding DNA: TGTTCCAGCAGCCTTACTAGCGGGTCCCTCTACGAGCAGTACTTC.

Notes on this clonotype: A much larger clone sits a single nucleotide away, making a read error possible. The V gene is TRBV30, the J gene TRBJ2-2; D may be TRBD1 (6 bases). The germline gives CDR1 GTSNPN, CDR2 SVGIG (reference sequence). This CDR3 spans 15 amino acids. CDR3 in amino acids: CARSVPGAMSGELLF. Written as DNA, the CDR3 is TGTGCCAGGAGTGTCCCAGGGGCGATGTCCGGGGAGCTGCTTTTT.

In regard to this clonotype: This likely stems from a read error, as it lies one base from a far larger clone. The chain combines TRBV7-9 with TRBJ1-2; 8 nucleotides line up with TRBD1. The junction had 13 bases not matched to a gene; V was cut back by 5 bases and J by 8 bases. The CDR3 loop spans 15 amino acids. Germline CDR1 reads SEHNR; CDR2 reads FQNEAQ (reference sequence). The CDR3 DNA reads TGTGCCAGCAGCAGAGAATCAGGGGGCGTTTACGGCTACACCTTC. It is translated as CASSRESGGVYGYTF. The variable domain in full, with the rest retrieved from reference TRBV7-9 and TRBJ1-2, is DTGVSQNPRHKITKRGQNVTFRCDPISEHNRLYWYRQTLGQGPEFLTYFQNEAQLEKSRLLSDRFSAERPKGSFSTLEIQRTEQGDSAMYLCASSRESGGVYGYTFGSGTRLTVV.

Worth noting for this clonotype: It differs at one base from a far larger clone, so likely a read error. The chain recombines TRBV6-5 with TRBJ1-2, with D possibly TRBD1 on 5 matching bases. The CDR3 sequence is 16 residues long. CDR1 is MNHEY and CDR2 is SVGAGI in the germline V gene. V lost 0 bases and J 0 bases, leaving 11 bases between the germline ends. CDR3 in amino acids: CASSYSARGTNYGYTF. CDR3 in DNA: TGTGCCAGCAGTTACTCCGCTAGGGGCACTAACTATGGCTACACCTTC.

For this clonotype: Sequence at one end of the junction differs from germline and may be a read error. The chain recombines TRBV9 with TRBJ2-2, with a tentative D call TRBD2 (6 bases). The length of the CDR3 is 15 residues. Germline lookup yields CDR1 SGDLS and CDR2 YYNGEE. The CDR3, as DNA: TGTGCCAGCAGAGCCACGGGACTTAACACCGAGGAGCTGTTTTTC. Encoded protein: CASRATGLNTEELFF.

The V call is TRBV7-2, the J call TRBJ1-5, with D maybe TRBD1 (5 bases). The germline gives CDR1 SGHTA, CDR2 FQGNSA. The CDR3 is 15 residues long. V lost 5 bases, J lost 4 bases, and 15 bases lay in between. The CDR3 loop is CASSRDSQINQPQHF. CDR3 nucleotides: TGTGCCAGCAGCCGAGACAGCCAAATTAATCAGCCCCAGCATTTT.

In the case of this clonotype: A read error is likely here: a far larger clone is one base away. This rearrangement joins TRBV28 to TRBJ2-7, with D possibly TRBD1 on 6 matching bases. The germline CDR1 and CDR2 sequences are MDHEN and SYDVKM. The CDR3 totals 16 residues. V lost 3 bases and J lost 2, with 17 bases in between. For the CDR3, the DNA is TGTGCCAGCAGTTTCTCTCTTCTGGACAGTACCTACGAGCAGTACTTC. It is translated as CASSFSLLDSTYEQYF.

As concerns this clonotype: One junction end disagrees with the germline gene, perhaps due to a read error. This chain connects TRBV6-4 to TRBJ2-7, with D possibly being TRBD2 (6 bases). There are 17 residues in the CDR3. CDR1 and CDR2 (germline): MRHNA, SNTAGT. The CDR3 DNA sequence: TGTGCCAGCAGTTACACCCAGCGGGTGGTTCCCGGGGACGAGCATTACTTC. This gives the protein CASSYTQRVVPGDEHYF.

This clonotype was seen many times. The chain recombines TRBV5-6 with TRBJ2-5; D gene ambiguous. Germline V CDR1 and CDR2: SGHDT, YYEEEE. This CDR3 contains 14 residues. The V and J ends lost 3 bases and 3 bases respectively, with 12 bases between them. CDR3 amino acids: CASSWPATKETQYF. In nucleotides, the CDR3 is TGTGCCAGCAGCTGGCCCGCCACAAAAGAGACCCAGTACTTC.

To note about this clonotype: With a much larger clone just one base away, this may be a read error. The CDR3 is CASREGFGETHYF. The CDR3 region has the DNA TGTGCCAGCAGAGAGGGGTTCGGAGAGACCCATTACTTC. The J gene is TRBJ2-5, the V gene TRBV12-3 or TRBV12-4, with D possibly being TRBD1 or TRBD2 (5 bases each). There are 13 residues in the CDR3.

The J gene is TRBJ2-7, the V gene TRBV19; 7 bases line up with TRBD1. CDR1 is LNHDA, CDR2 SQIVND, per germline (reference sequence). J gave up 3 bases and V 7 bases, and 15 bases lay outside the gene matches. The CDR3 spans 16 residues. CDR3 coding DNA: TGTGCCAGTATCCCCCTGGGGACAGTCCTCTTCTACGAGCAGTACTTC. Translation: CASIPLGTVLFYEQYF.

As regards this clonotype: It may be a read error: a sequence one base away is much more abundant. The V and J genes are TRBV28 and TRBJ2-7; D is possibly TRBD2 (6 bases). V was pared by 5 bases and J by 2 bases, with 13 bases between. Germline CDR1 MDHEN, CDR2 SYDVKM. The CDR3 contains 14 residues. The CDR3 spells CASSPPGLTYEQYF. CDR3 sequence (DNA): TGTGCCAGCAGTCCCCCGGGACTTACCTACGAGCAGTACTTC.

V usage is TRBV6-2 or TRBV6-3 and J usage is TRBJ2-7; D might be TRBD1 (6 bases). The germline V and J ends were trimmed by 2 bases and 5 bases, with 10 bases remaining between them. The germline V gene encodes CDR1 MNHEY and CDR2 SVGEGT. CDR3 size: 13 residues. The DNA for the CDR3 is TGTGCCAGCAGTTACACACAGGGTCACGAGCAGTACTTC. Translated, it gives CASSYTQGHEQYF.

For this clonotype: This likely stems from a read error, as it lies one base from a far larger clone. V gene TRBV7-9 combines with J gene TRBJ2-1; no clear D. The CDR3 contains 13 residues. Germline loops: CDR1 SEHNR, CDR2 FQNEAQ (reference sequence). In nucleotides, the CDR3 is TGTGCCAGCAGCAAGAACCCGGCTATCGACCCGGTCTTC. Its protein product is CASSKNPAIDPVF. The full variable domain, completed using reference TRBV7-9 and TRBJ2-1, is DTGVSQNPRHKITKRGQNVTFRCDPISEHNRLYWYRQTLGQGPEFLTYFQNEAQLEKSRLLSDRFSAERPKGSFSTLEIQRTEQGDSAMYLCASSKNPAIDPVFGPGTRLTVL.

As regards this clonotype: One end of the junction is discordant with germline, which a read error may explain. V gene TRBV30 combines with J gene TRBJ2-2, with D unclear. In germline, CDR1 is GTSNPN, CDR2 SVGIG (reference sequence). The CDR3 has 14 amino acids. Here the CDR3 reads CAWSGGVYTVELFF. CDR3 in DNA: TGTGCCTGGAGTGGGGGTGTGTACACCGTGGAGCTGTTTTTT.

This sequence joins TRBV5-5 and TRBJ2-5; D gene uncertain. CDR3 length: 12 amino acids. V lost 4 bases and J lost 10, with 14 bases in between. Germline assignment: CDR1 SGHKS and CDR2 YYEKEE (reference sequence). CDR3 loop: CASSPDLSSQYF. Written as DNA, the CDR3 is TGTGCCAGCAGCCCCGACTTGTCCAGCCAGTACTTC.

V usage is TRBV6-1 and J usage is TRBJ1-1; D is uncertain. This CDR3 contains 13 residues. Germline V gene data show CDR1 as MNHNS and CDR2 as SASEGT. The V and J ends lost 10 bases and 0 bases respectively, with 12 bases between them. In DNA, the CDR3 is TGTGCCACCCATCCGCCGCTGAACACTGAAGCTTTCTTT. This sequence encodes CATHPPLNTEAFF.

Note on this clonotype: One end of the junction does not line up with germline, which may come from a read error. The V and J genes are TRBV6-1 and TRBJ2-7; tentative D call: TRBD1 (8 bases). The length of the CDR3 is 13 residues. Germline V gene sequence: CDR1 MNHNS, CDR2 SASEGT. The CDR3 reads CASIADRDYDQYF. The CDR3 nucleotides read TGTGCCAGCATCGCGGACAGGGACTACGATCAGTACTTC.

There are many counts of this clonotype. The chain combines TRBV20-1 with TRBJ2-1, with a tentative D call TRBD1 (5 bases). CDR1 is DFQATT and CDR2 is SNEGSKA in the germline V gene (reference sequence). The CDR3 has 13 residues. With 6 bases removed from V and 6 bases from J, the gap between germline ends came to 15 bases. The CDR3 here is CSADRVQFNEQFF. In nucleotides, the CDR3 is TGCAGTGCCGACAGAGTACAATTCAATGAGCAGTTCTTC.

There are many counts of this clonotype. In nucleotides, the CDR3 is TGTGCCAGCAGGCCACAGGCGCTCCAAGAGACCCAGTACTTC. It specifies CASRPQALQETQYF. The J gene is TRBJ2-5, the V gene TRBV3-1, with a tentative D call TRBD1 (5 bases). The CDR3 length is 14 residues. Germline V CDR1 and CDR2: LGHDT, YNNKEL (reference sequence). The V end lost 6 bases, the J end lost 1 base, and 12 bases lay between the germline ends.

V and J are TRBV6-2 or TRBV6-3 and TRBJ1-2; tentatively, D is TRBD1 (6 bases). Deletions cut 5 bases from V and 8 bases from J, with 15 bases between. Per germline, CDR1 MNHEY and CDR2 SVGEGT. The CDR3 length is 13 residues. CDR3 in DNA: TGTGCCAGCAGTGAAGCGGGGGGGGGCGGCTACACCTTC. Translating gives CASSEAGGGGYTF.

About this clonotype itself: Mismatch with germline at one junction end may stem from a read error. The chain joins TRBV19 to TRBJ1-5; tentative D call: TRBD1 (6 bases). CDR3 length equals 16 residues. Germline V gene lookup returns CDR1 LNHDA and CDR2 SQIVND (reference sequence). Here the CDR3 DNA reads TGTGCCAGTAGCATCTTCAACAGGGCCAGCAATCAGCCCCATCATTTT. It specifies CASSIFNRASNQPHHF.

This clonotype was counted many times. The V and J genes are TRBV19 and TRBJ2-7; 7 positions agree with TRBD1. Per germline, CDR1 LNHDA and CDR2 SQIVND (reference sequence). The CDR3 spans 15 residues. After removal of 2 bases from V and 6 bases from J, the junction contained 10 bases not matched to a gene. DNA for the CDR3: TGTGCCAGTAGTATAAACCCGGACAGGACGGGCGAGCAGTACTTC. Translated: CASSINPDRTGEQYF.

This clonotype was counted ten times or more. J is TRBJ2-1 and V is TRBV12-3 or TRBV12-4; possible D gene TRBD2, 5 bases. The CDR3 spans 15 residues. V lost 8 bases and J 3 bases, leaving 17 bases between the germline ends. The CDR3 DNA reads TGTGCCAGCCGCTGGGGAGTAGCGAGCTACAATGAGCAGTTCTTC. Its protein product is CASRWGVASYNEQFF.